The rows below give T cell receptor beta chains drawn from one sample of a study of blood T cell repertoires in COVID-19. Method: immunoSEQ multiplex PCR; TCRdb's copy keeps in-frame clones and lacks some. The sample shows some 530,000 clones, approximately 91% of them seen only once. The sequenced sample consisted of PBMCs or T cells enriched from blood (not recorded which). The receptor set was obtained from an older woman who had recovered from COVID-19. Each CDR3 is given with its conserved first and last residue. A D gene is named only where the DNA matches it firmly. Not all rows give a size; the values are once, few, many and, for expanded clones, a class.

DNA: TGTGCCAGCAGGGAGGAAAACATTCAGTACTTC
CDR3: CASREENIQYF
size: .
J: TRBJ2-4
V: TRBV2
length: 11
D: .

DNA: TGTGCCAGCAGTACATTTCAGGCGGCAGGGGCTGTCACCGGGGAGCTGTTTTTT
CDR3: CASSTFQAAGAVTGELFF
size: .
J: TRBJ2-2
V: TRBV27
length: 18
D: .

DNA: TGTGCCAGCAGTGAATTGGGAGGGGCCAAAGGAAACACCATATATTTT
CDR3: CASSELGGAKGNTIYF
size: .
J: TRBJ1-3
V: TRBV25-1
length: 16
D: .

DNA: TGTGCCAGCAGCCTAACAGGGGGCTCCACAGATACGCAGTATTTT
CDR3: CASSLTGGSTDTQYF
size: few
J: TRBJ2-3
V: TRBV7-9
length: 15
D: TRBD1

DNA: TGTGCCAGCAGTCCGAAGGGAGCGGGAGGCTACACCTTC
CDR3: CASSPKGAGGYTF
size: few
J: TRBJ1-2
V: TRBV6-5
length: 13
D: .

DNA: TGCGCCAGCAGCTCCCGACAGGGAACCACCGGGGAGCTGTTTTTT
CDR3: CASSSRQGTTGELFF
size: .
J: TRBJ2-2
V: TRBV5-1
length: 15
D: TRBD1

DNA: TGTGCCAGCAGTGGAGTGGGGGCAGGGGAGTCCTACAATGAGCAGTTCTTC
CDR3: CASSGVGAGESYNEQFF
size: once
J: TRBJ2-1
V: TRBV2
length: 17
D: .

DNA: TGTGCCAGCAGTTTATGGGGGGGCGCGATGAACACTGAAGCTTTCTTT
CDR3: CASSLWGGAMNTEAFF
size: .
J: TRBJ1-1
V: TRBV27
length: 16
D: .

DNA: TGTGCCAGCAGCTTGGCAGGCGCCAACTCTGGAAACACCATATATTTT
CDR3: CASSLAGANSGNTIYF
size: few
J: TRBJ1-3
V: TRBV5-4
length: 16
D: .

DNA: TGTGCCAGCCAGGGGCCAACCGGGGAGCTGTTTTTT
CDR3: CASQGPTGELFF
size: .
J: TRBJ2-2
V: TRBV3-1/TRBV3-2
length: 12
D: .

DNA: TGTGCCAGCAGCTTATCGGACACTGAAGCTTTCTTT
CDR3: CASSLSDTEAFF
size: .
J: TRBJ1-1
V: TRBV7-6
length: 12
D: .

DNA: TGTGCCAGCATGGGGGTGGGGGGGACCCAGTACTTC
CDR3: CASMGVGGTQYF
size: .
J: TRBJ2-5
V: TRBV6-5
length: 12
D: .

DNA: TGTGCCAGCTCATCCCCGGGACAGGCCTACGAGCAGTACTTC
CDR3: CASSSPGQAYEQYF
size: once
J: TRBJ2-7
V: TRBV18
length: 14
D: TRBD1

DNA: TGCAGTGCTAGAGACAGGGTTGCGGCTTTCTTT
CDR3: CSARDRVAAFF
size: .
J: TRBJ1-1
V: TRBV20-1
length: 11
D: .

DNA: TGTGCTAGTGGATCATACAGGGGGTCCTATGGCTACACCTTC
CDR3: CASGSYRGSYGYTF
size: .
J: TRBJ1-2
V: TRBV12-5
length: 14
D: TRBD1